This T cell receptor beta chain was recovered during a study of CD8 T cells in Susac syndrome. Study results and limitations: Only a relatively small number of individuals were included in the TCR sequencing and HLA analysis.

RNA, at about 0.45 to 1 ug, was reverse transcribed with random hexamers. Multiplex PCR with immunoSEQ amplified the TCR beta CDR3 across 54 Vbeta and 13 Jbeta. TCRdb reanalysed the immunoSEQ multiplex PCR reads using MiXCR and keeps one entry per CDR3 protein. The sample yields 210,000 or so distinct CDR3 sequences, about 93% seen once. Blood CD8+ and CD4+ T cells underwent high-throughput TCR beta sequencing. Through negative isolation, CD4+ and CD8+ T cells were obtained, while TEMRA cells were enriched using FACS. In regard to this clonotype: Its specificity is unknown.

The CDR3 extends over 15 amino acids. Germline V lookup: CDR1 SGDLS, CDR2 YYNGEE. V dropped 3 bases and J dropped 4; count of bases not matched to a gene: 5. The sequence was obtained from a human donor with multiple sclerosis. Sequenced sample: CD8+ T cells from PBMCs. The chain is built from TRBV9 and TRBJ1-5, with 9 nucleotides matching TRBD1. The CDR3 DNA is TGTGCCAGCAGCGCGGGGACAGGGACTAATCAGCCCCAGCATTTT. Translation: CASSAGTGTNQPQHF. Full variable domain (remainder filled in from reference TRBV9 and TRBJ1-5): DSGVTQTPKHLITATGQRVTLRCSPRSGDLSVYWYQQSLDQGLQFLIQYYNGEERAKGNILERFSAQQFPDLHSELNLSSLELGDSALYFCASSAGTGTNQPQHFGDGTRLSIL.